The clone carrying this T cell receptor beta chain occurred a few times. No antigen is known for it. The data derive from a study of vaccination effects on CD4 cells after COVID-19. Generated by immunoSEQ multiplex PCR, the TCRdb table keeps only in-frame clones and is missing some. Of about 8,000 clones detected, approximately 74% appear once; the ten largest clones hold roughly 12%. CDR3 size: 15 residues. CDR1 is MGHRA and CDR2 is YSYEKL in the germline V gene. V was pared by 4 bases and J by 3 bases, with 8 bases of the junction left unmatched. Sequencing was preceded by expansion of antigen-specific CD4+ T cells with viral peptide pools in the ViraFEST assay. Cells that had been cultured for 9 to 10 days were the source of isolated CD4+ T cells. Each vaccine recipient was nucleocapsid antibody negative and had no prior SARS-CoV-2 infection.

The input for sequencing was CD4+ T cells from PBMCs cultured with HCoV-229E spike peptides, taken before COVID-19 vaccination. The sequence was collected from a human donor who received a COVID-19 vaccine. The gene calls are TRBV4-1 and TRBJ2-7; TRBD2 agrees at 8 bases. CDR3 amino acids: CASSRRTGGDYEQYF. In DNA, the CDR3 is TGCGCCAGCAGCCGGAGGACGGGAGGGGACTACGAGCAGTACTTC.